This record covers a single TCR beta chain. The data belong to a study of T-cell reconstitution after alpha-beta-depleted transplantation in children. A library of TCRbeta sequences, prepared with unique molecular identifiers, was generated. TCRdb re-derived calls from the PCR reads in MiXCR, one entry per CDR3 protein. The data contain 500,000 to 750,000 distinct CDR3 sequences, 10% to 15% of them singletons. Germline values: CDR1 MNHNS, CDR2 SASEGT. This CDR3 has 14 residues. Trimming took 4 bases from V and 0 from J, leaving 10 bases between them. The source of this sequence is a male patient aged 5 to 17 who had a stem cell transplant for acute myeloid leukemia, so the T cells may come from the graft donor. V gene TRBV6-1 combines with J gene TRBJ2-7; no clear D. This material consisted of PBMCs, mostly from graft donor cells, taken 360 days after TCRalphabeta/CD19-depleted stem cell transplant. CDR3 in DNA: TGTGCCAGCAGTGCCTACAGAGACTCCTACGAGCAGTACTTC. Its translation: CASSAYRDSYEQYF.